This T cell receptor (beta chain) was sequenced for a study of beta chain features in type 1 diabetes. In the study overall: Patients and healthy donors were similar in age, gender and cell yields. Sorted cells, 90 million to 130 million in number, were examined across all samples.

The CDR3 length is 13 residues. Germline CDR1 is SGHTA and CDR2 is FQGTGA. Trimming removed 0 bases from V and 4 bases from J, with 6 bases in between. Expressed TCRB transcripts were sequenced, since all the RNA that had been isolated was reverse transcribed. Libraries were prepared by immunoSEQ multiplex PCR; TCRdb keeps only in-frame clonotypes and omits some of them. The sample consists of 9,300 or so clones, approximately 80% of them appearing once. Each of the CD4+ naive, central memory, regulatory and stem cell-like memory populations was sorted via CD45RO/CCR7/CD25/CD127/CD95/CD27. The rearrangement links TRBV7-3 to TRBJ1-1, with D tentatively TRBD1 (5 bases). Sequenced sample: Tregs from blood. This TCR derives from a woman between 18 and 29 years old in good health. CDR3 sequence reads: CASSLTGVTEAFF. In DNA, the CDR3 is TGTGCCAGCAGCTTAACAGGGGTCACTGAAGCTTTCTTT.